This T cell receptor (beta chain) was recorded in a study of cytomegalovirus exposure and HLA in healthy donors. Findings and limits, study-wide: That first-cohort TCR clusters tended to co-occur in the 120 or so validation repertoires was found in a later analysis.

As to this clone: Its antigen remains unidentified.

Assay used: immunoSEQ multiplex PCR; TCRdb lists only in-frame clones, some missing. The data hold under 400,000 clones, with 70% to 90% observed a single time. The CDR3 consists of 14 residues. The germline gives CDR1 SGHTS, CDR2 YDEGEE. Trimming took 1 base from V and 5 from J; bases not matched to a gene: 2. The sequenced material came from PBMCs. The chain has TRBV5-8 and TRBJ2-5; 10 bases align to TRBD2. This clonotype was obtained from a woman younger than 35 in good health and CMV-seronegative. In DNA, the CDR3 is TGTGCCAGCAGCTTGAGGGGACTAGCGGAGACCCAGTACTTC. It encodes CASSLRGLAETQYF.